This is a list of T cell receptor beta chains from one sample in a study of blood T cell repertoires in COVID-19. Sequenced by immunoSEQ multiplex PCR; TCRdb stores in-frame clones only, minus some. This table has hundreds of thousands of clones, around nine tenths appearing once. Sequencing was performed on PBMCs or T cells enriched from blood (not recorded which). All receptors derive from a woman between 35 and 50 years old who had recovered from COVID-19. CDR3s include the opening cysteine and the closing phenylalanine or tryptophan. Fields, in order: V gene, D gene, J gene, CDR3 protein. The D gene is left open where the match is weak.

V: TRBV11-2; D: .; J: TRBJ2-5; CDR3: CASSSDVGGNQETQYF
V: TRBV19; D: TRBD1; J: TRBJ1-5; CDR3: CASSNRYGDSSNQPQHF
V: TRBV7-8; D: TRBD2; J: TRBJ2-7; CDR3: CASTPLGLAPYEQYF
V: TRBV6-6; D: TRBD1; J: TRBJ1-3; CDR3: CASSPRGGEGNTIYF
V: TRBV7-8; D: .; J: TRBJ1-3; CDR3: CASSPGGALSGNTIYF
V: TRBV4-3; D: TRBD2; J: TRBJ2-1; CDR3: CASSQEGLAGYNEQFF
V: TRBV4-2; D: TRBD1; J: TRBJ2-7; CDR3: CASSRSPGQGTSYEQYF
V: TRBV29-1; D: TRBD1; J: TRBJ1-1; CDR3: CSVHKGATDTEAFF
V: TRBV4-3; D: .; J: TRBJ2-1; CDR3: CASSQGARVGEAYNEQFF
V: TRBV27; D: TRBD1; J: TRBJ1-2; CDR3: CASSPRQGMGGYTF
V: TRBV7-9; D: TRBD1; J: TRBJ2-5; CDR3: CASSSIDRAGETQYF
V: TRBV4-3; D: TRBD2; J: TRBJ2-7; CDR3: CASSQGVLAGVDEQYF
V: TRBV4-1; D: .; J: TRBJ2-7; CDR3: CASSQQMDSGDSYEQYF
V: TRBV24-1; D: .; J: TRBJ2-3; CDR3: CATSDTTGVSAVADTQYF
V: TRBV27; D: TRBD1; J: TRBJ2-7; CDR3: CASSWGTGSYEQYF
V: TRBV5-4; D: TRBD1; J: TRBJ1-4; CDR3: CASSKGTANEKLFF
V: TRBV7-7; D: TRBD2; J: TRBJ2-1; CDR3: CASSSSSGSHNEQFF
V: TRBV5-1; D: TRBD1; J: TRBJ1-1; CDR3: CASSLAGTGYTEAFF
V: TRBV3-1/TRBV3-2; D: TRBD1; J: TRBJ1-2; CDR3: CASSQLTGRYGYTF
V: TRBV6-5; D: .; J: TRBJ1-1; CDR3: CASSGQSGAFF